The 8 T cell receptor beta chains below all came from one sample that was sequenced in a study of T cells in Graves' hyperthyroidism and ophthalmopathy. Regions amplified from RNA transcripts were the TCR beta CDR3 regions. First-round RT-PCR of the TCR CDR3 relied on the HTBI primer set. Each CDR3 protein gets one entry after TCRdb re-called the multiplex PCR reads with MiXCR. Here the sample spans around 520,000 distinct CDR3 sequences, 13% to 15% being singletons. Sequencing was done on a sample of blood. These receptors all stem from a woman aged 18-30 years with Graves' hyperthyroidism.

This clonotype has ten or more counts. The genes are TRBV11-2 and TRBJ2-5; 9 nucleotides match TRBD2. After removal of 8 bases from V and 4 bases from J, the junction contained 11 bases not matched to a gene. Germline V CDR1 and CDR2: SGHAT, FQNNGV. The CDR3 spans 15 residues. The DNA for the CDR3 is TGTGCCAGCGGCCGCGGGCGGGGGGGGTCAGAGACCCAGTACTTC. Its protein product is CASGRGRGGSETQYF. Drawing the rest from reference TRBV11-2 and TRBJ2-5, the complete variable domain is EAGVAQSPRYKIIEKRQSVAFWCNPISGHATLYWYQQILGQGPKLLIQFQNNGVVDDSQLPKDRFSAERLKGVDSTLKIQPAKLEDSAVYLCASGRGRGGSETQYFGPGTRLLVL.

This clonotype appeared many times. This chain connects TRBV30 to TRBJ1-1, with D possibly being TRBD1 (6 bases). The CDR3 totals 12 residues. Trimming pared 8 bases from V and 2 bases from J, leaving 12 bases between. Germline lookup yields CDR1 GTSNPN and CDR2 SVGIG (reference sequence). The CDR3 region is CAGRGGNTEAFF. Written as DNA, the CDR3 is TGTGCCGGGCGGGGGGGCAACACTGAAGCTTTCTTT.

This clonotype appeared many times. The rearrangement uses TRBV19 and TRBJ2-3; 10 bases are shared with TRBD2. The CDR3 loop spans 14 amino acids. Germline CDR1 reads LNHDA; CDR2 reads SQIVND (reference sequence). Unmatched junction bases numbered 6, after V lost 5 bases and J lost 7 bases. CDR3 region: CASSERTSGNTQYF. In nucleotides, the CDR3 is TGTGCCAGTAGTGAGAGGACTAGCGGCAATACGCAGTATTTT.

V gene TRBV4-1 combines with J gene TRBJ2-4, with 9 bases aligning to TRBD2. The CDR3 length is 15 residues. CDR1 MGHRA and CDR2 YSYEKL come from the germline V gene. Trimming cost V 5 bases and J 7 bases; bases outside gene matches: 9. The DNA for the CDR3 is TGCGCCAGCAGCTTCATTAGCGGGAGTCTCAACATTCAGTACTTC. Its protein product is CASSFISGSLNIQYF.

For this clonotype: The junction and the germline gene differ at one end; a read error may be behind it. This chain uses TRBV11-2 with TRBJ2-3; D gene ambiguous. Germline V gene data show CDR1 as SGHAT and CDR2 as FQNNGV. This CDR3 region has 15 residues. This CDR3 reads CASSSEGVGTDTQYF. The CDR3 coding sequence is TGCGCCAGCAGCTCGGAAGGAGTAGGCACAGATACGCAGTATTTT.

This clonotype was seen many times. CDR3 loop: CASSTHYEQYF. The CDR3, as DNA: TGTGCCAGCAGCACACACTACGAGCAGTACTTC. This chain joins TRBV7-9 and TRBJ2-7, with D hard to call. Trimming cost V 5 bases and J 3 bases, with 5 bases left between them. This CDR3 has 11 amino acids. Looked up from germline, CDR1 is SEHNR and CDR2 is FQNEAQ (reference sequence).

The CDR3 loop reads CSGSTNTGELFF. In nucleotides, the CDR3 is TGCAGCGGGAGTACGAACACCGGGGAGCTGTTTTTT. The V call is TRBV29-1, the J call TRBJ2-2; D gene uncertain. Per germline, CDR1 SQVTM and CDR2 ANQGSEA. The CDR3 is made up of 12 amino acids. The ends were cut back, 7 bases at V and 0 bases at J, with 6 bases in the middle.

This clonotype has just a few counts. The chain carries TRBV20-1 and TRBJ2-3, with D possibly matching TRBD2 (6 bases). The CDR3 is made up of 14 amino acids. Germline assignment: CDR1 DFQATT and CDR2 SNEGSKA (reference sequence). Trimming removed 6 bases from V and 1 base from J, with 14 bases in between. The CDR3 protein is CSARRAGRTDTQYF. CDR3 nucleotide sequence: TGCAGTGCCCGAAGAGCGGGCCGCACAGATACGCAGTATTTT.